This T cell receptor (beta chain) was captured by sequencing in a study of technical replicates of blood from a handful of donors. There are 17 residues in the CDR3. Germline-derived CDR1 and CDR2 are SGHRS and YFSETQ. Clones were read by immunoSEQ multiplex PCR, and TCRdb kept only the in-frame ones, dropping some. The sample records tens of thousands of clones, 90% to 95% being singletons. Source material: T cells isolated from PBMCs. The rearrangement uses TRBV5-1 and TRBJ2-5; TRBD2 matches at 12 bases. TRBJ2-7 explains the end of the DNA better; the J call may be wrong. This TCR was sampled from a human donor in good health. The chain's CDR3 is CASSLRLGTSGLHEQYF. The CDR3 region has the DNA TGCGCCAGCAGCTTAAGACTCGGGACTAGCGGGCTCCACGAGCAGTACTTC.